The T cell receptor (beta chain) under discussion was sequenced for a study of PD-1 blockade in classical Hodgkin lymphoma (dated by TCRdb to 2018 to 2020). Study-level background: Nivolumab dosing was 3 mg/kg intravenously every 2 weeks, continuing until either disease progression or unacceptable toxicity. The study used TCR beta sequencing and CyTOF to define a peripheral blood immune signature of response to PD-1 blockade in classical Hodgkin lymphoma.

The paper as a whole reports these results and caveats: By C4D1, a significant rise was seen in CD4+ TCR diversity but not in CD8+ TCR diversity (p=0.0027 vs p=0.16), and the rise was most apparent among complete responders (p=0.02). The study was limited to a single clinical trial cohort, and causes of repertoire differences, possibly disease activity or prior therapy, remained undefined. Lower diversity was seen in patients whose nivolumab began less than 1 year after ASCT, and these patients were left out of later analyses so that immune reconstitution would not confound the results. Baseline TCR diversity was reported to be lower in newly diagnosed patients than in healthy donors, and even lower in relapsed/refractory patients. Among trial patients, those achieving complete response had baseline diversity similar to that of newly diagnosed patients, while diversity was significantly lower in partial responders and progressors.

V loses 1 base, J loses 1 base, and the germline ends lie 8 bases apart. Sequences LGHNA (CDR1) and YSLEER (CDR2) are obtained from the germline V gene. From cysteine to phenylalanine, the CDR3 is 15 amino acids long. Only the CDR3 DNA stays, 45 bases, in frame from base 1. The Qiagen DNeasy kit was used to extract genomic DNA both from unsorted PBMCs and from the negatively selected CD4+ and CD8+ fractions. Using primers that anneal to V and J segments, immunoSEQ multiplex PCR amplified the TCR beta CDR3 regions. A synthetic immune receptor repertoire was used to minimize amplification bias, and any residual bias was removed computationally once sequencing was done. Under the source paper's analysis protocol: Repertoire diversity was quantified as the Shannon entropy index using custom Python scripts. Unsorted, CD4+ and CD8+ repertoires were examined separately, except in combined analyses, for which CD4+ and CD8+ sequences were merged in silico. Clonal expansion was defined as at least a 2-fold frequency increase after treatment relative to C1D1, with a pseudocount of 0.5 for undetected baseline clones. Singleton clones were defined as clones with 0 or 1 copy at C1D1, and non-singleton clones were defined as clones with 2 or more copies. Clones expanded in unsorted samples were annotated as CD4+, CD8+ or unknown by matching protein sequences in sorted samples from the same patient. Diversity changes from C1D1 to C4D1 were tested in paired samples using Wilcoxon tests. Here the immuneACCESS table is served through TCRdb, limited to in-frame sequences with V and J called. Missing clones are a known gap in these copies; in checked studies unresolved V genes cover under half, and the rest lacks a known reason. V, J and clone size are those of that table, while D and trimming were read from the DNA. The sample data list 40,000 to 45,000 clones, and roughly 73% of these were observed just once. Jointly, the top ten make up about an eighth of the sample.

The sample holds a few counts of this clone. Its antigen remains undetermined. Base qualities are not recorded, but no much larger clone differs from it by a single base. The time point label here, explained by the study, means: cycle 1 day 1 (C1D1), immediately before nivolumab initiation. Relapse after autologous stem cell transplantation had occurred in all trial patients, and cohorts A, B and C were distinguished by prior brentuximab vedotin exposure. The trial cohort included 55 to 65 patients with relapsed/refractory classical Hodgkin lymphoma, and each patient had a best overall response of complete response, partial response or progressive disease. Single-agent nivolumab was administered to trial patients in the multi-cohort phase II CheckMate 205 trial. Best overall response was determined by an independent review committee according to the 2007 International Working Group response criteria. Trial PBMCs were collected immediately before nivolumab initiation (C1D1) and during therapy at cycle 2 day 1 and cycle 4 day 1. Peripheral blood was collected in 8 mL Vacutainer Cell Preparation Tubes, from which PBMCs were isolated by centrifugation and then cryopreserved.

This specimen consisted of peripheral blood mononuclear cells (PBMCs), obtained at baseline. This chain joins TRBV4-3 to TRBJ1-3; the D gene is not confidently resolved. This receptor was identified in a human donor with classical Hodgkin lymphoma. The nucleotide sequence reads TGCGCCAGCAGCCAAGTCATAACGTCTGGAAACACCATATATTTT. Its translation reads: CASSQVITSGNTIYF.